This TCR beta chain was retrieved from a study of OX40 agonist ivuxolimab in advanced cancers. Overall study context: Ivuxolimab was administered intravenously to patients at 0.01 to 10 mg/kg every 2 weeks. Dose-escalation cases comprised hepatocellular carcinoma, melanoma, renal cell or head and neck cancer. Averaging 60 years in age, with a range of roughly 23 to 80, the cohort was around 87% male.

The CDR3 contains 13 residues. Germline-derived CDR1 and CDR2 are MNHEY and SVGAGI. The V gene lost 6 bases and the J gene lost 4 bases, with 12 bases spanning the gap. Sampled blood was obtained at baseline, cycle 4 day 1, and cycle 7 day 1. Generated by immunoSEQ multiplex PCR, the TCRdb table keeps only in-frame clones and is missing some. The table has about 68,000 clones, 82% seen once. The specimen was CD4+ or CD8+ T cells sorted from blood, collected in a trial of the OX40 agonist ivuxolimab. The receptor was isolated from an adult with an advanced solid tumor such as melanoma, head and neck, liver or kidney cancer. V gene TRBV6-5 combines with J gene TRBJ1-2, with D maybe TRBD1 (6 bases). CDR3 region: CASSLGQTYGYTF. CDR3 DNA: TGTGCCAGCAGCTTAGGACAGACCTATGGCTACACCTTC.